This T cell receptor beta chain was obtained from a study of blood T cell repertoires in COVID-19. Across the whole study: PBMCs, B-cell-depleted T cells, or T cells provided the cDNA or gDNA that made up the material.

Libraries were prepared by immunoSEQ multiplex PCR; TCRdb keeps only in-frame clonotypes and omits some of them. The profile shows approximately 490,000 clones, around 90% of them singletons. The sequenced sample consisted of PBMCs or T cells enriched from blood (not recorded which). The clonotype comes from a woman aged 18-35 years who had recovered from COVID-19.

The CDR3 coding sequence is TGTGCCAGCAGCTTAGGAGGGGGACAGGTCGGTTCACCCCTCCACTTT. Protein product: CASSLGGGQVGSPLHF. V and J are TRBV7-2 and TRBJ1-6, with 8 nucleotides matching TRBD1. The CDR3 length is 16 residues. Germline V gene sequence: CDR1 SGHTA, CDR2 FQGNSA. J was trimmed by 9 bases and V by 1 base; bases with no gene match: 8.